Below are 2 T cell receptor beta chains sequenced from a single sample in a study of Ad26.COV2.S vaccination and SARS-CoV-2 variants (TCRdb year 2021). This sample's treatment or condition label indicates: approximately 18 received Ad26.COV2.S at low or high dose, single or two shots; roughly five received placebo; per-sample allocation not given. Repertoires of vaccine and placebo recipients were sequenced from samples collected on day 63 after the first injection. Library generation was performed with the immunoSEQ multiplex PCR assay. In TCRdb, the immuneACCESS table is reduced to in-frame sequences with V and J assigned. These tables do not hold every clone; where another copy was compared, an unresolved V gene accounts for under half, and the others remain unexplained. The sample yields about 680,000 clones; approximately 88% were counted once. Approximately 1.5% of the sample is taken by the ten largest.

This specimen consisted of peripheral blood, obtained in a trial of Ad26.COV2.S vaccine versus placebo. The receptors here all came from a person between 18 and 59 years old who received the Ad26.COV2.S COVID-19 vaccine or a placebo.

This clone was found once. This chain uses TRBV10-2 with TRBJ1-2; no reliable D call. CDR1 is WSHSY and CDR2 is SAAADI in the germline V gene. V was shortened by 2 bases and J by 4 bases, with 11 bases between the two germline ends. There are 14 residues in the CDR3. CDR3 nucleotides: TGCGCCAGCAGTGAGACCCTGGGGTTCTATGGCTACACCTTC. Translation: CASSETLGFYGYTF.

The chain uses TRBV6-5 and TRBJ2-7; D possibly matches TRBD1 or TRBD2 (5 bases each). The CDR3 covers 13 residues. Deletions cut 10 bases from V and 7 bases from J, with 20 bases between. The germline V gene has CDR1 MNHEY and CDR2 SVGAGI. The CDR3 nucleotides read TGTGCCACCCGGCAGCAGGGACGCCAAGAGCAGTACTTC. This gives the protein CATRQQGRQEQYF.